The 20 T cell receptor beta chains listed next were all sequenced from one sample in a study of shared clonotypes between healthy human individuals. Clones were read by immunoSEQ multiplex PCR, and TCRdb kept only the in-frame ones, dropping some. The repertoire holds some 550,000 clones, with around 97% as singletons. Sequencing input: naive CD4+ T cells sorted from blood. Subset specified: CD45RA+ positively selected. The receptors stem from a woman between 25 and 40 years old in good health.

This clone was seen a single time. The chain is built from TRBV9 and TRBJ2-5, with no clear D. The J call is in doubt because the DNA end fits TRBJ2-7 better. Germline V gene data show CDR1 as SGDLS and CDR2 as YYNGEE. The CDR3 length is 12 residues. The CDR3 protein is CASSVNSYEQYF. For the CDR3, the DNA is TGTGCCAGCAGCGTAAACTCCTACGAGCAGTACTTC.

The chain carries TRBV28 and TRBJ1-2; the D gene is possibly TRBD1 (6 bases). The V end lost 2 bases, the J end lost 7 bases, and 11 bases lay between the germline ends. The CDR3 is 13 amino acids. The V gene's germline CDR1 is MDHEN and CDR2 SYDVKM. For the CDR3, the DNA is TGTGCCAGCAGTTTAGTACAGGGTATTGGCTACACCTTC. Protein sequence: CASSLVQGIGYTF.

The chain's CDR3 is CASSLGQYTEAFF. DNA of the CDR3: TGTGCCAGCAGTTTGGGGCAATACACTGAAGCTTTCTTT. V and J are TRBV28 and TRBJ1-1; maybe TRBD1 (5 bases). From germline, CDR1 is MDHEN and CDR2 SYDVKM. The CDR3 length is 13 residues. Trimming removed 3 bases at V and 3 bases at J, with 8 bases between.

Points on this clone: This specimen includes other DNA sequences encoding the same CDR3. This chain joins TRBV28 and TRBJ1-2; 7 bases align to TRBD1. With 3 bases clipped from V and 2 bases from J, the junction kept 0 bases outside the gene matches. The CDR3 totals 13 residues. Germline assignment: CDR1 MDHEN and CDR2 SYDVKM. The CDR3 region is CASSLGQNYGYTF. The CDR3 coding sequence is TGTGCCAGCAGTTTGGGACAGAACTATGGCTACACCTTC.

The V call is TRBV28, the J call TRBJ2-7; TRBD1 matches at 10 bases. The CDR3 length is 15 residues. J was trimmed by 2 bases and V by 4 bases; bases with no gene match: 5. Looked up from germline, CDR1 is MDHEN and CDR2 is SYDVKM. The CDR3 here is CASSSTGTGAYEQYF. In DNA form, the CDR3 reads TGTGCCAGCAGTTCCACCGGGACAGGGGCCTACGAGCAGTACTTC.

The chain joins TRBV5-1 to TRBJ2-7, with 9 bases identical to TRBD2. The trim removed 4 bases at V and 7 bases at J, leaving 21 bases unmatched. The germline V gene has CDR1 SGHRS and CDR2 YFSETQ. This CDR3 contains 18 residues. In DNA, the CDR3 is TGCGCCAGCAGCAGACTATCGACTAGCGGCGAGAGGATGGGAGAGCAGTACTTC. It encodes CASSRLSTSGERMGEQYF.

CDR3 sequence (DNA): TGTGCCAGCAGTCCTGGGGGTAGCGGGGCCTTTCGCGAGCAGTACTTC. Translation gives CASSPGGSGAFREQYF. V usage is TRBV28 and J usage is TRBJ2-7; 8 bases align to TRBD2. The length of the CDR3 is 16 residues. V lost 5 bases and J lost 6; bases outside the gene matches: 15. CDR1 and CDR2 (germline): MDHEN, SYDVKM.

The V call is TRBV6-1, the J call TRBJ2-7; TRBD1 matches 7 bases. CDR1 is MNHNS and CDR2 is SASEGT in the germline V gene. The CDR3 covers 15 residues. Trimming cost V 2 bases and J 0 bases; bases outside gene matches: 4. CDR3 DNA sequence: TGTGCCAGCAGTGAACCGGGGACAGCCTCCTACGAGCAGTACTTC. It codes for CASSEPGTASYEQYF.

This chain links TRBV29-1 with TRBJ2-1; D unclear. Germline V lookup: CDR1 SQVTM, CDR2 ANQGSEA. V gave up 5 bases and J gave up 1 base, with 9 bases separating them. The CDR3 totals 13 residues. This CDR3 reads CSVSSPSYNEQFF. In DNA form, the CDR3 reads TGCAGCGTTTCTAGTCCTTCCTACAATGAGCAGTTCTTC.

The rearrangement links TRBV19 to TRBJ2-2; 7 bases are a match to TRBD1. The CDR3 runs to 14 residues. J lost 6 bases, V lost 5 bases, and 6 bases had no gene match. Germline V lookup: CDR1 LNHDA, CDR2 SQIVND (reference sequence). The CDR3 coding sequence is TGTGCCAGTAGTGACAGGGTTGGAGCCGGGGAGCTGTTTTTT. Protein product: CASSDRVGAGELFF.

The chain is built from TRBV11-1 and TRBJ2-5; either TRBD1 or TRBD2 may fit D (5 bases each). The J call is uncertain, as TRBJ2-7 better fits the DNA end. This CDR3 contains 15 residues. Germline-derived CDR1 and CDR2 are SGHAT and FQDESV (reference sequence). The CDR3 here is CASSSAAAGTSEQYF. CDR3 nucleotide sequence: TGTGCCAGCAGCTCCGCAGCGGCAGGGACCTCCGAGCAGTACTTC.

CDR3 nucleotide sequence: TGTGCCTGGAGCCCGGACAGGGGGTTTTACAATGAGCAGTTCTTC. Its translation: CAWSPDRGFYNEQFF. This chain links TRBV30 with TRBJ2-1; 10 nucleotides agree with TRBD1. V lost 3 bases and J lost 4; bases outside the gene matches: 6. Germline V gives CDR1 GTSNPN, CDR2 SVGIG (reference sequence). The CDR3 runs 15 residues.

The chain employs TRBV19 and TRBJ2-2; D possibly corresponds to TRBD1 (5 bases). Germline assignment: CDR1 LNHDA and CDR2 SQIVND (reference sequence). The CDR3 is 13 residues long. The CDR3 DNA sequence: TGTGCGCTGAGGACACCGAACACCGGGGAGCTGTTTTTT. It yields the protein CALRTPNTGELFF.

On this clone: At the DNA level, this CDR3 is encoded by other sequences in the same sample as well. The chain employs TRBV28 and TRBJ2-6; TRBD1 or TRBD2 may be the D gene (5 bases each). The germline gives CDR1 MDHEN, CDR2 SYDVKM. Between the trimmed V and J ends, which lost 6 bases and 4 bases, there was a span of 13 bases. The CDR3 has 15 amino acids. The CDR3 DNA follows: TGTGCCAGCAGCTCCCCAGGGACCGGGGCCAACGTCCTGACTTTC. Translated: CASSSPGTGANVLTF. Supplemented by reference TRBV28 and TRBJ2-6, the full variable domain reads DVKVTQSSRYLVKRTGEKVFLECVQDMDHENMFWYRQDPGLGLRLIYFSYDVKMKEKGDIPEGYSVSREKKERFSLILESASTNQTSMYLCASSSPGTGANVLTFGAGSRLTVL.

V is TRBV5-6 and J is TRBJ1-3; D unclear. Per germline, CDR1 SGHDT and CDR2 YYEEEE. V was clipped by 3 bases and J by 0 bases, with 7 bases between them. This CDR3 region has 14 residues. Written as DNA, the CDR3 is TGTGCCAGCAGCTCTGCGAGCTCTGGAAACACCATATATTTT. Translated, it gives CASSSASSGNTIYF.

The chain employs TRBV19 and TRBJ2-5; D perhaps matches TRBD2 (6 bases). Trimming cost V 3 bases and J 5 bases, with 10 bases left between them. Germline V gene data show CDR1 as LNHDA and CDR2 as SQIVND (reference sequence). The CDR3 is made up of 13 amino acids. Here the CDR3 reads CASSMGGVETQYF. The CDR3 bases are TGTGCCAGTAGTATGGGGGGAGTTGAGACCCAGTACTTC. The whole variable domain, filled in from reference TRBV19 and TRBJ2-5, reads DGGITQSPKYLFRKEGQNVTLSCEQNLNHDAMYWYRQDPGQGLRLIYYSQIVNDFQKGDIAEGYSVSREKKESFPLTVTSAQKNPTAFYLCASSMGGVETQYFGPGTRLLVL.

J is TRBJ2-3 and V is TRBV28, with D uncertain. CDR1 and CDR2 from the germline V gene are MDHEN and SYDVKM. The CDR3 extends over 12 amino acids. The germline V and J ends were trimmed by 5 bases and 4 bases, with 7 bases remaining between them. CDR3: CASSRPADTQYF. The CDR3 DNA is TGTGCCAGCAGTCGACCGGCAGATACGCAGTATTTT.

The chain employs TRBV28 and TRBJ1-1; D gene uncertain. The V and J ends lost 5 bases and 1 base respectively, with 20 bases between them. Germline V gene lookup returns CDR1 MDHEN and CDR2 SYDVKM. CDR3 length: 17 amino acids. Here the CDR3 reads CASSPPRVRQKNTEAFF. As DNA, the CDR3 is TGTGCCAGCAGTCCCCCTCGGGTTCGTCAGAAGAACACTGAAGCTTTCTTT.

The CDR3: CASSWQGVNEQFF. For the CDR3, the DNA is TGCGCCAGCAGCTGGCAGGGTGTCAATGAGCAGTTCTTC. This chain uses TRBV5-1 with TRBJ2-1; TRBD1 might be the D (5 bases). In germline, CDR1 is SGHRS, CDR2 YFSETQ. Trimming cost V 3 bases and J 6 bases, with 10 bases left between them. The CDR3 totals 13 residues.

This clone was observed a single time. V and J are TRBV5-1 and TRBJ2-7; 10 bases map to TRBD2. The CDR3 spans 15 residues. Per germline, CDR1 SGHRS and CDR2 YFSETQ. With V trimmed by 0 bases and J by 3 bases, 3 bases remained unmatched. The CDR3 loop reads CASSLGLAGDYEQYF. DNA of the CDR3: TGCGCCAGCAGCTTGGGCCTAGCGGGAGACTACGAGCAGTACTTC.